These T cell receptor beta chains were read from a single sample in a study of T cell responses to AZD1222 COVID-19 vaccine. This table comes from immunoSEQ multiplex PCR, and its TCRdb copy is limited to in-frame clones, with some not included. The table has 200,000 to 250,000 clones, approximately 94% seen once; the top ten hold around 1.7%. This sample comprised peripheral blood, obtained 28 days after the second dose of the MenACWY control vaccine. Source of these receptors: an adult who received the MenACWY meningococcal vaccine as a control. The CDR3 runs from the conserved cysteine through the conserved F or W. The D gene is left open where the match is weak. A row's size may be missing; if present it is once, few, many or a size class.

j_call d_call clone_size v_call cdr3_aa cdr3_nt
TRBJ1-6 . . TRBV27 CASRRLGDYSPLHF TGTGCCAGCAGGCGCCTGGGGGATTATTCACCCCTCCACTTT
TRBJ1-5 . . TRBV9 CASSVGGDINRPQHF TGTGCCAGCAGCGTAGGTGGGGACATTAATCGGCCCCAGCATTTT
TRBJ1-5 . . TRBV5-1 CASSFGAGSDQPQHF TGCGCCAGCAGCTTCGGAGCAGGTTCAGATCAGCCCCAGCATTTT
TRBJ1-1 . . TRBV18 CASSPGQVNTEAFF TGTGCCAGCTCACCAGGGCAGGTAAACACTGAAGCTTTCTTT
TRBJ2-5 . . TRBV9 CASSVGHLEETQYF TGTGCCAGCAGCGTAGGGCATCTAGAAGAGACCCAGTACTTC
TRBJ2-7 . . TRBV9 CASSDGGEQYF TGTGCCAGCAGCGATGGCGGCGAGCAGTACTTC
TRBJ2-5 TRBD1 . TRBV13 CASSFGTGRETQYF TGTGCCAGCAGTTTCGGGACAGGACGGGAGACCCAGTACTTC
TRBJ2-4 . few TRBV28 CASNPGGAKNIQYF TGTGCCAGCAATCCAGGGGGGGCCAAAAACATTCAGTACTTC
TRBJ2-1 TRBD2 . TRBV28 CASSPLAGGYDEQFF TGTGCCAGCAGTCCCCTAGCGGGGGGATACGATGAGCAGTTCTTC
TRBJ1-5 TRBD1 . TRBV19 CASTSGTGVSNQPQHF TGTGCCAGTACCTCTGGGACAGGCGTTAGCAATCAGCCCCAGCATTTT
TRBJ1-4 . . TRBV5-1 CASSLAGEKLFF TGCGCCAGCAGCTTGGCGGGTGAAAAACTGTTTTTT